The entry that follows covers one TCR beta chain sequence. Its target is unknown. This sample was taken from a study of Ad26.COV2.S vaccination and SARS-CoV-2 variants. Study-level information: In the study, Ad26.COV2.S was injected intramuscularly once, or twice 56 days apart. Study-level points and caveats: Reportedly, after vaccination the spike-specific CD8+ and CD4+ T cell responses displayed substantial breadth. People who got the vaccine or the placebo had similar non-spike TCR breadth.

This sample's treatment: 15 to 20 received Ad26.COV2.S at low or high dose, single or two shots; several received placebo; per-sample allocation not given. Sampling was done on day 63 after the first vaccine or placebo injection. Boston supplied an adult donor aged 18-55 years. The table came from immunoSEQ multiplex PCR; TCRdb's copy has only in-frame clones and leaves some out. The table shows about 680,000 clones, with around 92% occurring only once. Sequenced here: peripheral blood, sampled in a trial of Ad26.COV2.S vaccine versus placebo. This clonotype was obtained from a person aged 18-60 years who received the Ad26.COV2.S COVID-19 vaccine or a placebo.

CDR3 sequence: CASSATAYEQYF. The CDR3 DNA follows: TGTGCCAGCAGCGCCACAGCGTACGAGCAGTACTTC. The chain combines TRBV5-6 with TRBJ2-7; the D is unclear. The CDR3 has 12 residues. Trimming stripped 4 bases from V and 4 bases from J, with 9 bases between. Germline lookup yields CDR1 SGHDT and CDR2 YYEEEE.